Sequencing of this T cell receptor (beta chain) was carried out in a study of CD8+ T cells in alopecia areata. It was cDNA, reverse transcribed from extracted RNA, that served as the sequencing template. The protocol was immunoSEQ multiplex PCR, while the TCRdb copy is restricted to in-frame clones and leaves out a portion. The sample shows nearly 110,000 clones, about 83% of them seen only once. The germline V gene has CDR1 LNHDA and CDR2 SQIVND (reference sequence). This CDR3 comprises 12 residues. Trimming at V came to 9 bases and at J to 2 bases, leaving 2 bases not matched to a gene. Treatment reported: oral pan-JAK inhibitor, 5-10 mg twice daily.

The sequencing used CD8+ T cells sorted from blood, collected at week 24, from a patient treated with tofacitinib. The clonotype comes from a human donor with alopecia areata. The V call is TRBV19, the J call TRBJ1-2; 8 positions match TRBD1. In DNA form, the CDR3 reads TGTGCCAGCCGGACAGGGAACTATGGCTACACCTTC. The encoded protein is CASRTGNYGYTF.